The TCR beta chain described here comes from a study of Graves' ophthalmopathy and Graves' hyperthyroidism. Looking at the study overall: Being free of ophthalmopathy for 18 months of follow-up defined stable hyperthyroidism. Study-level findings and limits: The model's prediction of ophthalmopathy progression had 65% to 71% sensitivity and approximately 77% specificity.

This clonotype has a handful of counts. Its antigen is not identified. Germline CDR1 and CDR2: MGHDK and SYGVNS. The V end was cut by 4 bases, the J end by 8 bases, with 20 bases between. The CDR3 runs to 15 residues. It was on clinical symptoms, serum thyroxine, TRAb, thyroid ultrasound and orbital computed tomography that diagnosis relied. From RNA, the CDR3 regions of TCR beta chains were amplified and sequenced. RT-PCR was first run with HTBI primers, then multiplex PCR in a second round. TCRdb analysed the multiplex PCR reads with MiXCR anew, one entry per CDR3 protein. The sample has roughly 1.1 million distinct CDR3 sequences; approximately 35% are singletons.

The source is an adult man with Graves' hyperthyroidism. V is TRBV25-1 and J is TRBJ1-2; a possible D gene is TRBD1 (6 bases). Input material: peripheral blood or thyroid tissue (not recorded which). Written as DNA, the CDR3 is TGTGCCAGCAGTGCCCTGGGGGGCAGGGACGGAGGCTACACCTTC. It codes for CASSALGGRDGGYTF.